This note documents a single TCR beta chain sequence. Germline CDR1 is SGHRS and CDR2 is YFSETQ. The CDR3 has 19 residues. V lost 2 bases and J lost 6; bases outside the gene matches: 15. As to time point: pretreatment peripheral blood. Profiled with immunoSEQ multiplex PCR; TCRdb holds only in-frame clones, not every one. The table has 70,000 to 75,000 clones, 84% seen once. This entry belongs to a study of PD-L1 blockade in urothelial cancer. Study at large: Most patients, about 90% of the roughly 29, were males with bladder-origin cancer.

This chain connects TRBV5-1 to TRBJ2-4; 12 bases fit TRBD1. This TCR came from a woman in her sixties or seventies with urothelial cancer. Specimen: PBMCs, collected around atezolizumab (anti-PD-L1) treatment. The CDR3 bases are TGCGCCAGCAGCTTCAATTCCGGGACAGGGGGCGCGGGTCGAAACATTCAGTACTTC. Translation: CASSFNSGTGGAGRNIQYF.